Here is one T cell receptor (beta chain) with its context. As yet, its antigen is unknown. Per germline, CDR1 WNHNN and CDR2 SYGVQD (reference sequence). There are 12 residues in the CDR3. V was shortened by 11 bases and J by 1 base, with 11 bases between the two germline ends. This entry comes from a study of blood T cells in healthy people across ages. Study results and caveats: The diversity estimates, figures obtained from one million T cells, were considered underestimates.

The use of a sample-barcoded 5' primer and a J-beta primer mix characterized a second PCR of about 7 to 12 cycles. Every cDNA molecule carried a tag from a template-switch adaptor bearing 12 random nucleotides. TCRdb analysed the 5' RACE reads with MiXCR anew, one entry per CDR3 protein. The top ten hold around 8% of the sample, which has about 1,400,000 distinct CDR3 sequences, around 39% seen once. Aged roughly 6 to 90, donors were systemically healthy Caucasians from Russia. The sample comprised blood. The clonotype comes from a woman under 30 in good health. J is TRBJ2-5 and V is TRBV10-1, with D possibly called TRBD1 or TRBD2 (5 bases each). The CDR3 sequence: CAGWDVQETQYF. CDR3 in DNA: TGCGCCGGCTGGGACGTCCAAGAGACCCAGTACTTC.